The source of this T cell receptor beta chain is a study of T-cell reconstitution after alpha-beta-depleted transplantation in children. Study conclusions and caveats: A year had passed since transplant, and T-cell counts and diversity by then came mostly from newly produced T cells. In some patients, recipient T cells and intrathymic progenitors surviving conditioning explained high day-60 diversity. Several hundred graft clones that had expanded were reportedly the source of alpha-beta T cells about two months after transplant.

This clonotype showed up just a few times. The antigen is undetermined. The TCRbeta library incorporated unique molecular identifiers. MiXCR, run by TCRdb on the PCR reads, gives a single entry per CDR3 protein. The sample has 300,000 to 400,000 distinct CDR3 sequences, about 17% seen once. The TCR sequence derives from a male patient aged 2 to 9 who had a stem cell transplant for acute lymphoblastic leukemia, so the T cells may come from the graft donor. The sample consisted of PBMCs, mostly from graft donor cells, taken 360 days after TCRalphabeta/CD19-depleted stem cell transplant.

Written as DNA, the CDR3 is TGTGCCAGCAGCGTCGAGGGTAGCAATCAGCCCCAGCATTTT. Translated, it gives CASSVEGSNQPQHF. This chain links TRBV9 with TRBJ1-5, with no clear D. Germline V gene sequence: CDR1 SGDLS, CDR2 YYNGEE. The CDR3 has 14 residues. The germline V and J ends were trimmed by 2 bases and 0 bases, with 6 bases remaining between them.